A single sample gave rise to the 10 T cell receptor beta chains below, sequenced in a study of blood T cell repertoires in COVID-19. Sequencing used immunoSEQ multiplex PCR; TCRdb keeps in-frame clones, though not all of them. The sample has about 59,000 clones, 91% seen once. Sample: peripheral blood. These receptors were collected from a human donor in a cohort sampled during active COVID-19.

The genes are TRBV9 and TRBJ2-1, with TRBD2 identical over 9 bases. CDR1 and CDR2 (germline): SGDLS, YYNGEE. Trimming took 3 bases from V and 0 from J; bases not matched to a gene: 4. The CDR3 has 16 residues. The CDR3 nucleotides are TGTGCCAGCAGCGCGAGGGGACTAGCCTCCTACAATGAGCAGTTCTTC. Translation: CASSARGLASYNEQFF.

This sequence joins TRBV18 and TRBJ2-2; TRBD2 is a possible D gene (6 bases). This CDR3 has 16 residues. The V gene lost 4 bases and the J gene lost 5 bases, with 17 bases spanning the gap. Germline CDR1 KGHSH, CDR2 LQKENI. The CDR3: CASSRTGTGGTGELFF. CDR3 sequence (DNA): TGTGCCAGCTCACGGACCGGGACTGGAGGAACCGGGGAGCTGTTTTTT. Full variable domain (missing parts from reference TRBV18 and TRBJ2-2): NAGVMQNPRHLVRRRGQEARLRCSPMKGHSHVYWYRQLPEEGLKFMVYLQKENIIDESGMPKERFSAEFPKEGPSILRIQQVVRGDSAAYFCASSRTGTGGTGELFFGEGSRLTVL.

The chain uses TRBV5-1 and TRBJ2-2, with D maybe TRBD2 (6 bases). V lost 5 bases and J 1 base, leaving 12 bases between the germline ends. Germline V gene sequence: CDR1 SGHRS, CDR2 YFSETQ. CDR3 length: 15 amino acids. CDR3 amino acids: CASSRGSGNTGELFF. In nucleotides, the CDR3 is TGCGCCAGCAGTCGGGGGTCGGGGAACACCGGGGAGCTGTTTTTT. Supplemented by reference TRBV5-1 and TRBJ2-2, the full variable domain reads KAGVTQTPRYLIKTRGQQVTLSCSPISGHRSVSWYQQTPGQGLQFLFEYFSETQRNKGNFPGRFSGRQFSNSRSEMNVSTLELGDSALYLCASSRGSGNTGELFFGEGSRLTVL.

The CDR3 nucleotides are TGTGCCTGGAGGTTTACAGGGGCTGTTAATGAAAAACTGTTTTTT. Translating gives CAWRFTGAVNEKLFF. The V call is TRBV30, the J call TRBJ1-4; TRBD1 agrees at 7 bases. The V gene's germline CDR1 is GTSNPN and CDR2 SVGIG (reference sequence). The CDR3 covers 15 residues. J lost 4 bases, V lost 3 bases, and 8 bases had no gene match.

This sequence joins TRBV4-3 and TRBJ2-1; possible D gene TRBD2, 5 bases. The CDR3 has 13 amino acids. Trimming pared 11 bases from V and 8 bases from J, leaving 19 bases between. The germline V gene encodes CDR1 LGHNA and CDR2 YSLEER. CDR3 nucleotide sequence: TGCGCCTCCTCCTTGAGGGAAATCGATGAGCAGTTCTTC. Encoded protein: CASSLREIDEQFF.

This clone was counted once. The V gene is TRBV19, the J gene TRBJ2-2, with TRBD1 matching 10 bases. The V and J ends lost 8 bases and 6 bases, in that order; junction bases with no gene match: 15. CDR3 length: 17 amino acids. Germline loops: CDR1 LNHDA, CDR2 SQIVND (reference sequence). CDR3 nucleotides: TGTGCCAGTCGAATCCCGACAGGGGGCCGAACATCCGGGGAGCTGTTTTTT. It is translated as CASRIPTGGRTSGELFF. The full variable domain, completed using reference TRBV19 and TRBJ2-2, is DGGITQSPKYLFRKEGQNVTLSCEQNLNHDAMYWYRQDPGQGLRLIYYSQIVNDFQKGDIAEGYSVSREKKESFPLTVTSAQKNPTAFYLCASRIPTGGRTSGELFFGEGSRLTVL.

The CDR3 coding sequence is TGTGCCAGCAGCGGTGGGACAGGCAGAAGCTCCTACAATGAGCAGTTCTTC. The encoded protein is CASSGGTGRSSYNEQFF. V is TRBV14 and J is TRBJ2-1; 8 bases agree with TRBD1. The J segment lost 0 bases and the V segment lost 5 bases, leaving 9 bases of the junction unmatched. The germline CDR1 and CDR2 sequences are SGHDN and FVKESK. This CDR3 has 17 residues.

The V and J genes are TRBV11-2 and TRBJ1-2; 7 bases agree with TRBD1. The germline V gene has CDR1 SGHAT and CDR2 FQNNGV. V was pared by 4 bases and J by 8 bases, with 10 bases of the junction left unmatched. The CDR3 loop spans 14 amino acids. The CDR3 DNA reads TGTGCCAGCAGCTCCATCCGGGACAGCCTAGGCTACACCTTC. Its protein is CASSSIRDSLGYTF.

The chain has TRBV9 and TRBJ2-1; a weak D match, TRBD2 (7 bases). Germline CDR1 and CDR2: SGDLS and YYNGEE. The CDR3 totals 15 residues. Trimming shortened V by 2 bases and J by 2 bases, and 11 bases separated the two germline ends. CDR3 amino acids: CASSVLGGAYNEQFF. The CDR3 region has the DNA TGTGCCAGCAGCGTCCTAGGGGGGGCCTACAATGAGCAGTTCTTC.

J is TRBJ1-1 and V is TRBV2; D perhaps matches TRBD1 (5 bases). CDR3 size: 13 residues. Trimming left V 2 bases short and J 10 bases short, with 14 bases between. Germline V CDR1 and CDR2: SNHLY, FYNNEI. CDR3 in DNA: TGTGCCAGCAGTGAACTTGGGGTAGGGGTAGCTTTCTTT. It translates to CASSELGVGVAFF. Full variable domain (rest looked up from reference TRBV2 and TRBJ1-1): EPEVTQTPSHQVTQMGQEVILRCVPISNHLYFYWYRQILGQKVEFLVSFYNNEISEKSEIFDDQFSVERPDGSNFTLKIRSTKLEDSAMYFCASSELGVGVAFFGQGTRLTVV.